Listed below are T cell receptor beta chains from one sample, sequenced in a study of vaccination effects on CD4 cells after COVID-19. The assay was immunoSEQ multiplex PCR, and TCRdb's table has in-frame clones only and misses some. Of around 68,000 clones detected, roughly 80% appear once; the ten largest clones hold 12%. These TCRs' antigens remain unknown. Material: CD4+ T cells from PBMCs cultured with SARS-CoV-2 spike peptides, obtained before COVID-19 vaccination. The receptor source for this set is a human donor who received a COVID-19 vaccine. CDR3s include the opening cysteine and the closing phenylalanine or tryptophan. Fields, in order: J gene, clone size, V gene, CDR3 protein. Clone size is given for some rows only: seen once, a few or many times, or a class if the clone is expanded.

TRBJ2-5 . TRBV5-6 CASSSGLGAQETQYF
TRBJ1-6 . TRBV7-9 CASNHGGGNNSPLHF
TRBJ2-1 . TRBV6-2/TRBV6-3 CASSYRLGGRSYNEQFF
TRBJ2-2 . TRBV11-3 CASSYTRTGELFF
TRBJ1-1 . TRBV11-2 CASSPGGQGVTEAFF
TRBJ1-3 . TRBV3-1/TRBV3-2 CASSPGRALFSGNTIYF
TRBJ2-1 . TRBV7-3 CASSPRLAGEAGDNEQFF
TRBJ1-5 . TRBV19 CASTAGLQPQHF
TRBJ2-4 once TRBV12-3/TRBV12-4 CASNTGLLNIQYF
TRBJ1-3 . TRBV15 CATSRGIQGGTGNTIYF
TRBJ2-5 . TRBV5-8 CASPSRPGQGVQETQYF
TRBJ2-1 . TRBV24-1 CATRAPSGNNEQFF
TRBJ1-5 . TRBV7-3 CASSGDINQPQHF
TRBJ1-2 . TRBV2 CASSYTGVSGYTF
TRBJ2-1 . TRBV4-1 CASSQPLAGGSYNEQFF
TRBJ1-2 . TRBV2 CASSRTRDGYTF
TRBJ2-5 . TRBV7-2 CASSLLAGGLQETQYF
TRBJ1-1 . TRBV5-1 CASSLTGGPNTEAFF
TRBJ2-2 once TRBV5-8 CASRVTGGAVGELFF
TRBJ1-2 . TRBV19 CASSTPRGRDYGYTF
TRBJ1-2 . TRBV7-9 CASSLAGGTGGDGYTF
TRBJ1-2 . TRBV6-2/TRBV6-3 CASSYSASPGYTF
TRBJ1-6 . TRBV19 CATQGRGAYNSPLHF
TRBJ1-5 few TRBV2 CASSKGQGLSSPQHF
TRBJ1-5 . TRBV29-1 CSVGGAGQPQHF
TRBJ2-2 . TRBV30 CAWTSGGAPTGELFF
TRBJ2-3 . TRBV5-1 CASSTAGATDTQYF
TRBJ2-2 . TRBV3-1/TRBV3-2 CASSQESVGNTGELFF
TRBJ1-2 . TRBV5-1 CASSLFPGNYGYTF
TRBJ1-1 . TRBV13 CASSQGYEAFF
TRBJ1-1 . TRBV6-2/TRBV6-3 CASSKTGGSHTEAFF
TRBJ2-5 . TRBV10-3 CAIRGLAGGLETQYF